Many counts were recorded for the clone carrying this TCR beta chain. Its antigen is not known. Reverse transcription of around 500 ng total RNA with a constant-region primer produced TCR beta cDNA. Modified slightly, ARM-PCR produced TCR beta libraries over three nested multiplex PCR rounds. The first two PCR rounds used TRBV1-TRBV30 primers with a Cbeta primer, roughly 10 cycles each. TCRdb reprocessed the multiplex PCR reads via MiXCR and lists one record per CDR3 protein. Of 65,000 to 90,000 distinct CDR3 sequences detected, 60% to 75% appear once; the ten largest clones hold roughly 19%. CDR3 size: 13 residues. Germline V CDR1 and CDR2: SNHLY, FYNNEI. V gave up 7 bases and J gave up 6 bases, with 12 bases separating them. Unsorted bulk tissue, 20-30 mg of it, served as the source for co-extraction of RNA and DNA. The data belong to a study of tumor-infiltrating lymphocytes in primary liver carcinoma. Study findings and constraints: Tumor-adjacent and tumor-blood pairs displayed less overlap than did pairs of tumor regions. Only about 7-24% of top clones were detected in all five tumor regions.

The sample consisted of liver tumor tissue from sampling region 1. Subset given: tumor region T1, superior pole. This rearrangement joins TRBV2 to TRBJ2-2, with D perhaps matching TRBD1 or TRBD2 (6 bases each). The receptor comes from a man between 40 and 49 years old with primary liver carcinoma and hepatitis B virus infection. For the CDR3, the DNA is TGTGCCAGCACAGGGGACTGGGCCGGGGAGCTGTTTTTT. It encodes CASTGDWAGELFF.